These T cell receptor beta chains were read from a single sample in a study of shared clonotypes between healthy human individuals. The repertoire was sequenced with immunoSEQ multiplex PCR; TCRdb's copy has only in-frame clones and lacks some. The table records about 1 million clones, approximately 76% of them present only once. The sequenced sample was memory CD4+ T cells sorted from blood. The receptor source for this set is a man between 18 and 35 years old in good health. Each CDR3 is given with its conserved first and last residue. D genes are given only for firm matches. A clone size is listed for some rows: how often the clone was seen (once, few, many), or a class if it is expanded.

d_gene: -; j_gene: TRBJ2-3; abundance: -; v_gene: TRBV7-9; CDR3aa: CASSLKGSGTDTQYF; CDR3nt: TGTGCCAGCAGCTTAAAGGGGTCCGGCACAGATACGCAGTATTTT
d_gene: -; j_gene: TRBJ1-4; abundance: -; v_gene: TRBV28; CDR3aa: CASKRRVGEKLFF; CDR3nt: TGTGCCAGCAAAAGGCGGGTAGGAGAAAAACTGTTTTTT
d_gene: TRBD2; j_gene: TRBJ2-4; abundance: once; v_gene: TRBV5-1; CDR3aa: CASSLGAGDSKNIQYF; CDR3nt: TGCGCCAGCAGCTTGGGTGCGGGAGATTCCAAAAACATTCAGTACTTC
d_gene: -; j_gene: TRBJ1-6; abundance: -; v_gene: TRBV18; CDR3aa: CASSLSTDYNSPLHF; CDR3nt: TGTGCCAGCTCACTCTCGACAGATTATAATTCACCCCTCCACTTT
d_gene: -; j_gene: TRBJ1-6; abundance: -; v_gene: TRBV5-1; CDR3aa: CASSLEGGQGSPLHF; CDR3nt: TGCGCCAGCAGCTTGGAGGGGGGGCAGGGTTCACCCCTCCACTTT
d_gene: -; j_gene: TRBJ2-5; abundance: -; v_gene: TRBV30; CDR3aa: CAWSVLEETQYF; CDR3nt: TGTGCCTGGAGTGTACTGGAGGAGACCCAGTACTTC
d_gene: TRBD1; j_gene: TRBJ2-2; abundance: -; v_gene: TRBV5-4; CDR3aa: CASSVGTGTTPGELFF; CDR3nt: TGTGCCAGCAGCGTCGGGACAGGGACAACCCCCGGGGAGCTGTTTTTT
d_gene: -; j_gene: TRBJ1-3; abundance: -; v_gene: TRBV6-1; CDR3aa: CASGGAGNTIYF; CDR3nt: TGTGCCAGCGGGGGGGCTGGAAACACCATATATTTT
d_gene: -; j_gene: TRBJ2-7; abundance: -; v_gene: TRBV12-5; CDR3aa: CASGLGHPLEQYF; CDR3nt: TGTGCTAGTGGTTTGGGACACCCCCTCGAGCAGTACTTC
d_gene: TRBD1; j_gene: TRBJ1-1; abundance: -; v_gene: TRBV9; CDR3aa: CASSATGVAEAFF; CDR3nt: TGTGCCAGCAGCGCAACAGGGGTCGCTGAAGCTTTCTTT
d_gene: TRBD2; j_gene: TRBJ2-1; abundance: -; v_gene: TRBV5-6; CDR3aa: CASSLVGLADRNEQFF; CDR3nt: TGTGCCAGCAGCTTGGTCGGGCTAGCGGACCGAAATGAGCAGTTCTTC
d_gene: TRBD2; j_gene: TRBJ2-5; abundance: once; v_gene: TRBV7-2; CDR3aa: CASSLAGPSGRTQYF; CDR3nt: TGTGCCAGCAGCTTAGCTGGGCCTAGCGGTAGGACCCAGTACTTC
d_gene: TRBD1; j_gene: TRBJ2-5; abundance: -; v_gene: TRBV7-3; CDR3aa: CASSPGDRVQETQYF; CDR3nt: TGTGCCAGCAGCCCAGGGGACAGGGTCCAAGAGACCCAGTACTTC
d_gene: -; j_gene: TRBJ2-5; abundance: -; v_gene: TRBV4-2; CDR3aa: CASSSFAEETQYF; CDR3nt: TGTGCCAGCAGCTCCTTTGCCGAAGAGACCCAGTACTTC
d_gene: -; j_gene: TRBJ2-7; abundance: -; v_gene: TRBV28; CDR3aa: CASSFASLSYEQYF; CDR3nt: TGTGCCAGCAGTTTCGCCTCTTTATCCTACGAGCAGTACTTC
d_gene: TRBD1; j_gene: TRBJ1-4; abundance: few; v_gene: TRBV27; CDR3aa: CASSSGQGGNEKLFF; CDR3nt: TGTGCCAGCAGTTCGGGACAGGGAGGAAATGAAAAACTGTTTTTT
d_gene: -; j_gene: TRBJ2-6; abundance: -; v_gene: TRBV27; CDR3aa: CASTKSGGSGANVLTF; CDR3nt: TGTGCCAGCACCAAGTCCGGAGGCTCTGGGGCCAACGTCCTGACTTTC
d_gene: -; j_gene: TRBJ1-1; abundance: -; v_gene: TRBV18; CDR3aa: CASSQGVGMNTEAFF; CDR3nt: TGTGCCAGCTCACAAGGGGTTGGGATGAACACTGAAGCTTTCTTT
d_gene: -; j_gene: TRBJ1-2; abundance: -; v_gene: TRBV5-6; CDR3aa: CASILYGTRSDNYGYTF; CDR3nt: TGTGCCAGCATCCTATACGGGACACGGAGTGATAACTATGGCTACACCTTC
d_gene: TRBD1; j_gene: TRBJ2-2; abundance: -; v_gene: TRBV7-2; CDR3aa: CASSSRQGANTGELFF; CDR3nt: TGTGCCAGCAGCTCTAGACAGGGTGCGAACACCGGGGAGCTGTTTTTT
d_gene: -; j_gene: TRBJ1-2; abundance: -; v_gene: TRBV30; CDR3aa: CAWTGDFSYTF; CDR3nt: TGTGCCTGGACTGGGGATTTTAGCTACACCTTC
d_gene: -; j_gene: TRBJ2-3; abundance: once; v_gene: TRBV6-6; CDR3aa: CASSYSFGTTDTQYF; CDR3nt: TGTGCCAGCAGTTACTCATTCGGGACCACAGATACGCAGTATTTT
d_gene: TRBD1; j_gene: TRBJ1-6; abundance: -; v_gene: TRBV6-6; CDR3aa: CASTPGQGVNSPLHF; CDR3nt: TGTGCCAGCACACCCGGACAGGGTGTTAATTCACCCCTCCACTTT
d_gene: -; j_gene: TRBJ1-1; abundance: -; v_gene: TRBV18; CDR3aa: CASSPQTTQGSEAFF; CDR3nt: TGTGCCAGCTCACCTCAAACTACACAGGGCAGTGAAGCTTTCTTT
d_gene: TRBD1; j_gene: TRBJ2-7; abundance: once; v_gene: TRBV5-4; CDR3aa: CASSFDRGTYEQYF; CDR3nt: TGTGCCAGCAGCTTTGACAGGGGGACCTACGAGCAGTACTTC
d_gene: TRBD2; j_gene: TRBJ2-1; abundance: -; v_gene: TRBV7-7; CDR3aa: CASSLTSALGGEQFF; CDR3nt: TGTGCTAGCAGCCTGACTAGCGCCTTAGGTGGTGAGCAGTTCTTC
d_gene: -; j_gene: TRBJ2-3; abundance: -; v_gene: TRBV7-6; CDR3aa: CASSLSYREADTQYF; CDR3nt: TGTGCCAGCAGCTTATCTTACAGGGAAGCAGATACGCAGTATTTT
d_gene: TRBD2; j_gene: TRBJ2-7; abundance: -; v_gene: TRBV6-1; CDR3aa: CASSEASGSIKRYEQYF; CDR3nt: TGTGCCAGCAGTGAAGCTAGCGGGAGCATCAAGAGGTACGAGCAGTACTTC
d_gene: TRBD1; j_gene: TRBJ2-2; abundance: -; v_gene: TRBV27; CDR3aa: CASSSGGAIRSTGELFF; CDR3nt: TGTGCCAGCAGTTCAGGGGGCGCAATACGGTCCACCGGGGAGCTGTTTTTT
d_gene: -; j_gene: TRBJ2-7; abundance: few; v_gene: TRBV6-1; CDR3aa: CASSSWDGSYEQYF; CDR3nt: TGTGCCAGCAGTTCTTGGGACGGCTCCTACGAGCAGTACTTC
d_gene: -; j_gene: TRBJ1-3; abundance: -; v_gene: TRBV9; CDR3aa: CASSVGHSGNTIYF; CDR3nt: TGTGCCAGCAGCGTAGGACACTCTGGAAACACCATATATTTT
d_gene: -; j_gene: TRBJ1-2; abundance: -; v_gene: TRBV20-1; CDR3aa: CSHGSNYGYTF; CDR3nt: TGCAGTCACGGTTCTAACTATGGCTACACCTTC
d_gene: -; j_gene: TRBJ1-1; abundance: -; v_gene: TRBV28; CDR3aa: CASSLTGPMSEAFF; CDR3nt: TGTGCCAGCAGTTTAACTGGGCCTATGAGTGAAGCTTTCTTT
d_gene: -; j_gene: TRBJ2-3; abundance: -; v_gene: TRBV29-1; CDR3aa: CSVNYRTPSTDTQYF; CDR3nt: TGCAGCGTCAACTACAGGACCCCTAGCACAGATACGCAGTATTTT
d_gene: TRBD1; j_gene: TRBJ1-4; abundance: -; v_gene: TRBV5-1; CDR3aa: CASSLGPDRDGEKLFF; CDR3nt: TGCGCCAGCAGCTTGGGCCCCGACAGGGATGGTGAAAAACTGTTTTTT
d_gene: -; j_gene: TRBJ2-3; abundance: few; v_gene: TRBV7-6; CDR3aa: CASSLYDTDTQYF; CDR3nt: TGTGCCAGCAGCTTATATGACACAGATACGCAGTATTTT
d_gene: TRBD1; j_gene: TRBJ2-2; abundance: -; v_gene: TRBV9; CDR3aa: CASSVQGAGTGELFF; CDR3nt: TGTGCCAGCAGCGTCCAGGGGGCGGGGACCGGGGAGCTGTTTTTT
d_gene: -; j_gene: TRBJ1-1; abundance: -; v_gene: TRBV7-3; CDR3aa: CASRSDGQQAFF; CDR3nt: TGTGCCAGCAGATCCGACGGGCAGCAAGCTTTCTTT
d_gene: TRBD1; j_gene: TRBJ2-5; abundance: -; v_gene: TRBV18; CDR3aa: CASSRSRQGQETQYF; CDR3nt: TGTGCCAGCTCACGATCAAGACAGGGGCAAGAGACCCAGTACTTC
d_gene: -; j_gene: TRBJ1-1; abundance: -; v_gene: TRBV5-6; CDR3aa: CASSSQGLIGGAFF; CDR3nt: TGTGCCAGCAGCTCGCAGGGCCTTATCGGGGGAGCTTTCTTT
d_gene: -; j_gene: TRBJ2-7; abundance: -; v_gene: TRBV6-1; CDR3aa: CASSEWGRGYREQYF; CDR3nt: TGTGCCAGCAGTGAATGGGGCAGGGGATATAGAGAGCAGTACTTC
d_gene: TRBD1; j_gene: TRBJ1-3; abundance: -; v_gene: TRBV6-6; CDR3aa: CASRGGEFSSGNTIYF; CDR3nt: TGTGCCAGCAGAGGGGGCGAGTTTAGCTCTGGAAACACCATATATTTT
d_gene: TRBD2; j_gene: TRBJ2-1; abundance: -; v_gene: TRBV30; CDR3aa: CAWSVRSGGLYNEQFF; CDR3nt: TGTGCCTGGAGTGTACGAAGCGGGGGGCTTTACAATGAGCAGTTCTTC
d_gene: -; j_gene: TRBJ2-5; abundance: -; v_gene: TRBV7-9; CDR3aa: CASSLLPRETQYF; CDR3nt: TGTGCCAGCAGCTTACTCCCCCGGGAGACCCAGTACTTC
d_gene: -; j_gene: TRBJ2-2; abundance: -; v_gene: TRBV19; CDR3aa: CASSIEAIGTGELFF; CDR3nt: TGTGCCAGTAGTATAGAGGCGATAGGCACCGGGGAGCTGTTTTTT
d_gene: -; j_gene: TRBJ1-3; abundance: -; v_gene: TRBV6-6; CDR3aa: CASSLGGAGNTIYF; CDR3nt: TGTGCCAGCAGTCTGGGGGGGGCAGGAAACACCATATATTTT
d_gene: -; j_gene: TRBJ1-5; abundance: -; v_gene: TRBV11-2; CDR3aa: CASSVQGRNQPQHF; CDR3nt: TGTGCCAGCAGCGTACAGGGTAGGAATCAGCCCCAGCATTTT
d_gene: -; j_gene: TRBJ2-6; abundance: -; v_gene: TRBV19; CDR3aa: CASSLAPAGANVLTF; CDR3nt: TGTGCCAGTAGTCTCGCGCCGGCTGGGGCCAACGTCCTGACTTTC
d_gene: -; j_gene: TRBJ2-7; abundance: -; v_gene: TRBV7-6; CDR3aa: CASSLGVGGHYEQYF; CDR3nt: TGTGCCAGCAGCTTAGGGGTGGGGGGCCACTACGAGCAGTACTTC
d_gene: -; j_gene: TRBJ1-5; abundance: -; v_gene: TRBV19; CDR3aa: CASSTTGFNQPQHF; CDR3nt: TGTGCCAGTAGTACGACAGGATTCAATCAGCCCCAGCATTTT